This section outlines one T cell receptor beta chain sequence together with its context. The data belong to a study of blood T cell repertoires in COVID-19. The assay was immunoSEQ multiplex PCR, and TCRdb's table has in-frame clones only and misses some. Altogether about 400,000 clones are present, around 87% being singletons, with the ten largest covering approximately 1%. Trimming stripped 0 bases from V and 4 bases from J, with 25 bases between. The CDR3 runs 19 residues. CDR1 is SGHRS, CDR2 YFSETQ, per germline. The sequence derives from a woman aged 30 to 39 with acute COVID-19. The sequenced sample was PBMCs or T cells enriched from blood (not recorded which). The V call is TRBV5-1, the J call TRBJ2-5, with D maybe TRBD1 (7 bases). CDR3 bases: TGCGCCAGCAGCTTGGGAACAGGGGCCAAACTAGCACTGGGAGAGACCCAGTACTTC. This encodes CASSLGTGAKLALGETQYF.